This TCR beta chain was documented in a study of early T cells in non-severe SARS-CoV-2 infection. Study-level information: It was bulk RNA from unsorted whole blood that was sequenced, and the chains were unpaired.

This clonotype was detected ten times or more. TCRdb recomputed calls from the 5' RACE reads with MiXCR, one row per CDR3 protein. This sample has about 35,000 distinct CDR3 sequences, with roughly 4.2% found just once. Sequencing was done on a sample of whole blood. This receptor was taken from an adult who was a healthcare worker with PCR-confirmed SARS-CoV-2 infection or an uninfected control (not recorded which).

For the CDR3, the DNA is TGTGCCAGCAGGCTATCGGCCGAGCAGTACTTC. Its translation: CASRLSAEQYF. V is TRBV12-3 or TRBV12-4 and J is TRBJ2-7; the D is unclear. V was clipped by 6 bases and J by 6 bases, with 9 bases between them. This CDR3 has 11 amino acids.